The rows below give T cell receptor beta chains drawn from one sample of a study of T cell responses to AZD1222 COVID-19 vaccine. Clones were sequenced by immunoSEQ multiplex PCR, and TCRdb holds only the in-frame ones, with some missing. This sample carries 100,000 to 120,000 clones, 80% to 95% of them seen once, and the ten largest clones take under 10%. The sequencing here drew on peripheral blood, taken on day 0 of AZD1222 vaccination. Receptor source: an adult in good health. Both conserved end residues are part of each CDR3. Each record gives: D gene, clone size, J gene, V gene, CDR3 DNA, CDR3 protein. A D gene is named only where the DNA matches it firmly. Size tells how often a clone was seen (once, few, many) or the class of an expanded clone, and some rows leave it out.

>TRBD1|.|TRBJ2-1|TRBV6-4
TGTGCCAGCAGTGTCACAGGGGCCGGAAATGAGCAGTTCTTC
CASSVTGAGNEQFF
>.|.|TRBJ2-1|TRBV9
TGTGCCAGCAGCACTTGGGACTCCCCAAATGAGCAGTTCTTC
CASSTWDSPNEQFF
>.|.|TRBJ1-3|TRBV30
TGTGCCTGGAGTGTTTCTGGAAACACCATATATTTT
CAWSVSGNTIYF
>.|.|TRBJ2-2|TRBV19
TGTGCCAGTAGTATAGGACTAGGCACCGGGGAGCTGTTTTTT
CASSIGLGTGELFF
>.|.|TRBJ1-2|TRBV5-6
TGTGCCAGCAGCGAACACAGGGCTGATGGCTACACCTTC
CASSEHRADGYTF
>.|.|TRBJ2-5|TRBV11-2
TGTGCCAGCAGCTTAGGCGCAGGGGTAGAGACCCAGTACTTC
CASSLGAGVETQYF
>TRBD1|.|TRBJ1-1|TRBV10-3
TGTGCCATCACTCCGGGACAGGTCACTGAAGCTTTCTTT
CAITPGQVTEAFF
>.|.|TRBJ2-7|TRBV27
TGTGCCAGCAGCCAAAGATCCCGCTACGAGCAGTACTTC
CASSQRSRYEQYF
>TRBD1|.|TRBJ2-2|TRBV10-1
TGCGCCACCTCGACAGGGTTGACCGGGGAGCTGTTTTTT
CATSTGLTGELFF
>.|once|TRBJ1-4|TRBV5-6
TGTGCCAGCAGCCCGATGACCCCAGGGGTGGATGAAAAACTGTTTTTT
CASSPMTPGVDEKLFF
>.|.|TRBJ2-5|TRBV11-2
TGTGCCAGCAGCTTAAATTTTGGGGTCGGCGGAGGTGGCCAAGAGACCCAGTACTTC
CASSLNFGVGGGGQETQYF
>.|.|TRBJ1-1|TRBV28
TGTGCCAGCAGTTCCCGGACCCAAAACACTGAAGCTTTCTTT
CASSSRTQNTEAFF
>.|.|TRBJ1-4|TRBV2
TGTGCCAGCAGTGAAGCGCTTCAAGGGGACGGTACTGCAACTAATGAAAAACTGTTTTTT
CASSEALQGDGTATNEKLFF
>.|.|TRBJ2-5|TRBV23-1
TGCGCCAGCAGTAAAACAAGCCCTAGCATGACCCAGTACTTC
CASSKTSPSMTQYF
>TRBD1|once|TRBJ1-5|TRBV24-1
TGTGCCACCAGCCCAGGGACAGGTGGAAATCAGCCCCAGCATTTT
CATSPGTGGNQPQHF
>TRBD1|.|TRBJ2-2|TRBV2
TGTGCCAGCAGTGAGCCGGACAGGGGGCGAACCGGGGAGCTGTTTTTT
CASSEPDRGRTGELFF
>.|.|TRBJ1-5|TRBV28
TGTGCCAGCAGTTTAGGGGCAGGGACCCGCGCAAATCAGCCCCAGCATTTT
CASSLGAGTRANQPQHF
>.|.|TRBJ2-7|TRBV18
TGTGCCAGCTCAAGGGACCTAACATCAGAGCAGTACTTC
CASSRDLTSEQYF
>.|few|TRBJ1-3|TRBV5-5
TGTGCCAGCAGCTTGGTTCCGGGACCTGGAAACACCATATATTTT
CASSLVPGPGNTIYF
>.|.|TRBJ1-1|TRBV3-1/TRBV3-2
TGTGCCAGCAGCCAATTCGGCGGGGGCCGATTCTTT
CASSQFGGGRFF
>TRBD2|.|TRBJ2-3|TRBV6-4
TGTGCCAGCAGTGACTCGACTAGCGGGGGGGATACGCAGTATTTT
CASSDSTSGGDTQYF
>.|.|TRBJ2-1|TRBV19
TGTGCCAGTAGTAAAACAGGGACCCCCTACAATGAGCAGTTCTTC
CASSKTGTPYNEQFF
>.|.|TRBJ2-2|TRBV11-3
TGTGCCAGCAGCGGAAGAGCGAACACCGGGGAGCTGTTTTTT
CASSGRANTGELFF
>TRBD2|.|TRBJ2-3|TRBV7-9
TGTGCCAGCAGCACGGGGGGGAGCACAGATACGCAGTATTTT
CASSTGGSTDTQYF
>.|.|TRBJ1-4|TRBV5-1
TGCGCCAGCAGCTTAGACACCCCTAATGAAAAACTGTTTTTT
CASSLDTPNEKLFF
>TRBD1|.|TRBJ1-5|TRBV27
TGTGCCAGCAGTTTGCAAGGGGGCGTATTGGGCAATCAGCCCCAGCATTTT
CASSLQGGVLGNQPQHF
>.|.|TRBJ2-7|TRBV5-5
TGTGCCAGCAGCTTGGGAGGCGGTCGGAACGAGCAGTACTTC
CASSLGGGRNEQYF
>TRBD2|.|TRBJ2-7|TRBV5-1
TGCGCCAGCAGTCACCATATGACTAGCGGGGGACCCTACGAGCAGTACTTC
CASSHHMTSGGPYEQYF
>TRBD1|.|TRBJ1-2|TRBV7-9
TGTGCCAGCAGCTTATTGGAGGCAGGGGGTTCCTATGGCTACACCTTC
CASSLLEAGGSYGYTF
>.|.|TRBJ2-2|TRBV3-1/TRBV3-2
TGTGCCAGCAGCCCCCACGGGGTAGACACCGGGGAGCTGTTTTTT
CASSPHGVDTGELFF
>.|.|TRBJ1-5|TRBV30
TGTGCCCACAGCCGGGGGGCGGCCAATCAGCCCCAGCATTTT
CAHSRGAANQPQHF
>.|.|TRBJ1-5|TRBV27
TGTGCCAGCAGTTTCTCAGGAGATAGCAATCAGCCCCAGCATTTT
CASSFSGDSNQPQHF
>TRBD2|.|TRBJ2-1|TRBV2
TGTGCCAGCAGTGGACTAGCGGGGGAAAACGGGCGTCGTTACAATGAGCAGTTCTTC
CASSGLAGENGRRYNEQFF
>.|.|TRBJ2-1|TRBV5-1
TGCGCCAGCAGCTTGGGTGGGGGTAGTGAGCAGTTCTTC
CASSLGGGSEQFF
>TRBD1|.|TRBJ1-2|TRBV6-5
TGTGCCAGCAGTCTGACAGGGGGCTATTATGGCTACACCTTC
CASSLTGGYYGYTF
>.|.|TRBJ2-7|TRBV15
TGTGCCACCAGAACTAAGGAGGTTCTCTACAGCGAGCAGTACTTC
CATRTKEVLYSEQYF
>TRBD1|once|TRBJ2-5|TRBV6-5
TGTGCCAGCAGTTCTCCGGGACAGAATCAAGAGACCCAGTACTTC
CASSSPGQNQETQYF
>TRBD2|once|TRBJ2-3|TRBV6-5
TGTGCCAGCAGACTCGGCGGGGGGGCCGGGGATACGCAGTATTTT
CASRLGGGAGDTQYF
>.|once|TRBJ1-4|TRBV18
TGTGCCAGCTCACGCGGTGGGGCTGCTAATGAAAAACTGTTTTTT
CASSRGGAANEKLFF
>TRBD1|.|TRBJ1-2|TRBV30
TGTGCCTGGAGTGTAAGGACAGGGGGAGGCTACACCTTC
CAWSVRTGGGYTF
>.|.|TRBJ1-1|TRBV6-5
TGTGCCAGCAGTTACGGGGAAATAAACAGAGGCACTGAAGCTTTCTTT
CASSYGEINRGTEAFF
>.|.|TRBJ1-1|TRBV7-4
TGTGCCAGCAGCTGCCAAGTGAGAGCTTTCTTT
CASSCQVRAFF
>TRBD1|.|TRBJ1-1|TRBV5-4
TGTGCCAGCAGCCCACGACAGGGGCAGGGCACTGAAGCTTTCTTT
CASSPRQGQGTEAFF
>TRBD1|.|TRBJ1-6|TRBV11-3
TGTGCCAGCAGCCCCAAGAAGAGGACAGGCGACCTGAATTCACCCCTCCACTTT
CASSPKKRTGDLNSPLHF
>TRBD1|.|TRBJ2-5|TRBV12-3/TRBV12-4
TGTGCCAGCAGACAGGGGGCGAAAGAGACCCAGTACTTC
CASRQGAKETQYF
>TRBD1|.|TRBJ1-2|TRBV28
TGTGCCAGCAGTTCCCGACAGGGGGGGATCTATGGCTACACCTTC
CASSSRQGGIYGYTF
>TRBD1|few|TRBJ1-1|TRBV10-1
TGCGCCAGCAGTTCCGGGACAGCGAACACTGAAGCTTTCTTT
CASSSGTANTEAFF
>.|.|TRBJ2-1|TRBV5-5
TGTGCCAGCAACGGGGGAAGCTCCTACAATGAGCAGTTCTTC
CASNGGSSYNEQFF
>TRBD2|.|TRBJ2-3|TRBV5-1
TGCGCCAGCAGCTTGATGAGCGGGGGGGCAGATACGCAGTATTTT
CASSLMSGGADTQYF
>.|.|TRBJ2-1|TRBV3-1/TRBV3-2
TGTGCCAGCAGCCCACCGGACGTATACTCCTACAATGAGCAGTTCTTC
CASSPPDVYSYNEQFF
>.|.|TRBJ2-7|TRBV25-1
TGTGCCAGCAACGAACTGGGGGCGAAGGGCGAGCAGTACTTC
CASNELGAKGEQYF
>TRBD2|.|TRBJ2-1|TRBV28
TGTGCCAGCAGTTTATTTGAGGCTAGCGGGGGGGCCTGGAATGAGCAGTTCTTC
CASSLFEASGGAWNEQFF
>.|.|TRBJ1-6|TRBV2
TGTGCCAGCAGTCCCCACGGGGGGCAGTCGTTCAATTCACCCCTCCACTTT
CASSPHGGQSFNSPLHF
>TRBD1|.|TRBJ1-2|TRBV29-1
TGCAGCGTGAGGGGGGGACAGGGTTATGGCTACACCTTC
CSVRGGQGYGYTF
>.|.|TRBJ1-4|TRBV2
TGTGCCAGCAAATTCCACGGGGGGATCGCTTCTAGTGAAAAACTGTTTTTT
CASKFHGGIASSEKLFF
>.|.|TRBJ2-2|TRBV19
TGTGCCAGTAGTATTGCCCTGCAGGGCACCGGGGAGCTGTTTTTT
CASSIALQGTGELFF
>.|.|TRBJ1-4|TRBV7-8
TGTGCCAGCAGCTTAGTGCAGGGGCCCGGTAATGAAAAACTGTTTTTT
CASSLVQGPGNEKLFF
>.|once|TRBJ1-2|TRBV6-5
TGTGCCAGCAGCGCCGGGGCGGGCTACACCTTC
CASSAGAGYTF